Shown below are 6 T cell receptor beta chains from a single sample sequenced in a study of T cells expressing NK-cell markers. TCRdb re-called the 5' RACE reads and catalogs CDR3 proteins one per entry, DNA excluded. Its table lists 150,000 to 160,000 distinct CDR3 sequences. What was sequenced was blood T cells: a sorted CD56 or NKG2C T cell subset, CD4+ or CD8+ T cells, or bulk PBMC T cells (not recorded which). Every receptor here comes from a woman between 45 and 60 years old in good health.

This chain uses TRBV25-1 with TRBJ2-2. The CDR3 length is 14 residues. CDR1 is MGHDK and CDR2 is SYGVNS in the germline V gene. The CDR3 reads CASSDNVEAGELFF.

The chain is built from TRBV3-1 and TRBJ2-1; TCRdb gives TRBD2 as the D gene, but with no DNA this cannot be confirmed. This CDR3 region has 16 residues. Germline V gives CDR1 LGHDT, CDR2 YNNKEL (reference sequence). The CDR3 loop is CASSQGASGRNNEQFF.

The chain joins TRBV5-1 to TRBJ1-5; checking the TCRdb D call of TRBD1 is not possible without DNA. The germline V gene encodes CDR1 SGHRS and CDR2 YFSETQ. CDR3 length: 15 amino acids. This CDR3 is CASSSTGAPNQPQHF. Drawing the rest from reference TRBV5-1 and TRBJ1-5, the complete variable domain is KAGVTQTPRYLIKTRGQQVTLSCSPISGHRSVSWYQQTPGQGLQFLFEYFSETQRNKGNFPGRFSGRQFSNSRSEMNVSTLELGDSALYLCASSSTGAPNQPQHFGDGTRLSIL.

The chain links TRBV11-2 to TRBJ2-1; TCRdb's assignment of TRBD2 cannot be checked, as there is no DNA. Germline V gives CDR1 SGHAT, CDR2 FQNNGV. The CDR3 consists of 22 residues. The CDR3 is CASSFPPQGGTSGRAGYNEQFF. The full variable domain, completed using reference TRBV11-2 and TRBJ2-1, is EAGVAQSPRYKIIEKRQSVAFWCNPISGHATLYWYQQILGQGPKLLIQFQNNGVVDDSQLPKDRFSAERLKGVDSTLKIQPAKLEDSAVYLCASSFPPQGGTSGRAGYNEQFFGPGTRLTVL.

V usage is TRBV12-3 or TRBV12-4 and J usage is TRBJ2-3; TCRdb's D gene call, TRBD1, goes unchecked for lack of DNA. This CDR3 is 15 amino acids long. The CDR3 loop is CASRRGTGRQDTQYF.

The CDR3 here is CASSLGTGLNEQFF. This chain links TRBV12-3 or TRBV12-4 with TRBJ2-1; TCRdb picks TRBD1, but there is no DNA to check that call. The CDR3 totals 14 residues.